These 20 T cell receptor beta chains were sequenced from one sample in a study of tumor and adjacent non-tumor tissue in lung cancer (dated 2018 in TCRdb). RNA was isolated from bulk, unsorted tissue, and RNA quality was assessed with a NanoDrop ND-1000 and an Agilent 2100. The normal lung samples consisted of distant non-tumor tissue collected more than 3 cm from the tumor edge. The method behind the library was multiplex PCR. These reads were obtained on an Illumina HiSeq 2500. TCRbeta libraries were constructed through three rounds of nested PCR with primers (Table S4) according to protocols adapted from ARM-PCR. TCRdb reanalyzed the raw reads on its own, using fastp at Q25 for trimming and MiXCR for clone calling, and kept in-frame beta chains. All rows with the same CDR3 protein become a single entry with the most common DNA and genes. The sample has more than 85,000 distinct CDR3 sequences on record, roughly two thirds of them singletons. In total, the top ten clones hold over 15% of the sample.

The sample consisted of distant non-tumor lung tissue. The receptors were gathered from a man aged 60 to 69 with non-small cell lung cancer.

As DNA, the CDR3 is TGTGCCAGCAGGGGGGGTCCTTTTCCCGGGGAGCTGTTTTTT. Protein sequence: CASRGGPFPGELFF. This chain connects TRBV5-6 to TRBJ2-2, with D perhaps matching TRBD2 (6 bases). CDR1 is SGHDT and CDR2 is YYEEEE in the germline V gene. Deletions cut 5 bases from V and 6 bases from J, with 14 bases between. The CDR3 extends over 14 amino acids. Variable domain in full (rest from reference TRBV5-6 and TRBJ2-2): DAGVTQSPTHLIKTRGQQVTLRCSPKSGHDTVSWYQQALGQGPQFIFQYYEEEERQRGNFPDRFSGHQFPNYSSELNVNALLLGDSALYLCASRGGPFPGELFFGEGSRLTVL.

The sample holds a few counts of this clonotype. This rearrangement joins TRBV20-1 to TRBJ1-1, with TRBD1 as a possible D gene (6 bases). In germline, CDR1 is DFQATT, CDR2 SNEGSKA (reference sequence). Trimming stripped 0 bases from V and 0 bases from J, with 8 bases between. The CDR3 runs 14 residues. CDR3: CSARDPGVNTEAFF. The CDR3 region has the DNA TGCAGTGCTAGAGATCCAGGGGTGAACACTGAAGCTTTCTTT.

This clonotype was counted a few times. A read error is possible here, since a much larger clone lies one base away. The chain couples TRBV6-2 or TRBV6-3 to TRBJ2-1; the match to TRBD1 covers 7 bases. V trimming: 6 bases; J trimming: 2 bases; junction bases outside the gene matches: 10. Germline V lookup: CDR1 MNHEY, CDR2 SVGEGT. The CDR3 spans 16 residues. For the CDR3, the DNA is TGTGCCAGCAGCCTCACAGGACAGGCAGCCTACAATGAGCAGTTCTTC. It specifies CASSLTGQAAYNEQFF.

In the case of this clonotype: This may arise from a read error, as a much more abundant clone is one base away. The chain links TRBV5-4 to TRBJ2-5; 11 bases line up with TRBD2. The J segment lost 2 bases and the V segment lost 2 bases, leaving 5 bases of the junction unmatched. Per the germline V gene, CDR1 is SGHNT and CDR2 is YYREEE (reference sequence). The CDR3 length is 16 residues. CDR3 bases: TGTGCCAGCAGCTTCGCCCTAGCGGGGGGTCAAGAGACCCAGTACTTC. Protein sequence: CASSFALAGGQETQYF.

This clonotype is deemed medium-sized (0.01 to 0.1%). The J gene is TRBJ1-5, the V gene TRBV12-3 or TRBV12-4, with unresolved D. CDR3 length: 13 residues. With 3 bases removed from V and 7 bases from J, the gap between germline ends came to 10 bases. CDR3 sequence: CASSFYRNQPQHF. The CDR3 DNA reads TGTGCCAGCAGTTTTTATAGGAACCAGCCCCAGCATTTT.

As concerns this clonotype: An end of the junction does not agree with germline; a read error may underlie this. The genes are TRBV4-3 and TRBJ2-5, with unresolved D. The CDR3 runs to 13 residues. CDR1 and CDR2 (germline): LGHNA, YSLEER. For the CDR3, the DNA is TGCGCCGGCAGCCAAGGCCTCCAAGAGACCCAGTGCTTC. Translation: CAGSQGLQETQCF.

This clonotype was recorded at least ten times. This sequence joins TRBV29-1 and TRBJ2-2, with TRBD2 identical over 10 bases. The junction had 8 bases not matched to a gene; V was cut back by 7 bases and J by 6 bases. CDR3 length: 14 amino acids. CDR1 SQVTM and CDR2 ANQGSEA come from the germline V gene. CDR3 coding DNA: TGCAGCGCACAGATAGCGGGAGGAGCCGGGGAGCTGTTTTTT. It translates to CSAQIAGGAGELFF.

Concerning this clonotype: One junction end does not reproduce the germline sequence, and a read error may be involved. The chain recombines TRBV20-1 with TRBJ2-1; D is unresolved. CDR3 length: 12 amino acids. Per germline, CDR1 DFQATT and CDR2 SNEGSKA (reference sequence). In DNA form, the CDR3 reads TGCAGTGTGGGTCAGAAGGTAAATGAGCGGTTCTTC. It is translated as CSVGQKVNERFF.

This chain connects TRBV14 to TRBJ2-4; TRBD2 is a possible D gene (5 bases). Per the germline V gene, CDR1 is SGHDN and CDR2 is FVKESK. The germline V and J ends were trimmed by 10 bases and 1 base, with 20 bases remaining between them. The CDR3 contains 16 residues. CDR3 sequence: CANGRTSSLAKNIQYF. The CDR3 bases are TGTGCCAACGGCCGTACTAGTTCGTTGGCCAAAAACATTCAGTACTTC.

This clonotype has at least ten counts. V is TRBV7-9 and J is TRBJ2-1; 7 bases align to TRBD1. Germline lookup yields CDR1 SEHNR and CDR2 FQNEAQ (reference sequence). The length of the CDR3 is 15 residues. V lost 4 bases and J lost 15; bases outside the gene matches: 18. The CDR3 DNA follows: TGTGCCAGCAGCTCGCAGGGGGTGCCCCCTGCCTTGGGGTTCTTC. It yields the protein CASSSQGVPPALGFF.

Regarding this clonotype: This may be a read error, as it is one base from a much larger clone. This chain joins TRBV12-3 or TRBV12-4 and TRBJ1-6, with D hard to call. The CDR3 runs to 13 residues. V lost 8 bases and J lost 4, with 9 bases in between. The CDR3 region has the DNA TGTGCCAGCGTTGGGCGGTATAATTCACCCCTCCACTTT. This translates into CASVGRYNSPLHF.

Of note for this clonotype: Here the CDR3 omits its conserved ending phenylalanine or tryptophan, so a read error is the likely source. The chain's CDR3 is CASSRTGLAQKLFY. The DNA for the CDR3 is TGTGCCAGCAGCCGGACAGGTCTGGCTCAAAAACTGTTTTAT. This chain links TRBV6-5 with TRBJ1-4; the match to TRBD1 covers 7 bases. The CDR3 is 14 amino acids. Per the germline V gene, CDR1 is MNHEY and CDR2 is SVGAGI. V shed 6 bases and J 9 bases; nucleotides not matched to a gene: 10.

This chain joins TRBV6-5 and TRBJ1-2; D gene uncertain. Trimming left V 5 bases short and J 7 bases short, with 14 bases between. Germline V gene data show CDR1 as MNHEY and CDR2 as SVGAGI. This CDR3 spans 13 amino acids. The CDR3 DNA sequence: TGTGCCAGCAGTCTCCATGGTGTGACTGGCTACACCTTC. Protein sequence: CASSLHGVTGYTF.

Comment on this clonotype: The junction and the germline gene differ at one end; a read error may be behind it. The V gene is TRBV7-2, the J gene TRBJ1-1; D is uncertain. This CDR3 has 15 residues. Looked up from germline, CDR1 is SGHTA and CDR2 is FQGNSA. The CDR3 loop reads CASSPRGPGDTEAFF. Here the CDR3 DNA reads TGTGCCAGCAGCCCCCGCGGGCCTGGAGACACCGAAGCATTCTTT.

This clonotype was seen once. The germline gene is not matched at one end of the junction; a read error may be the cause. The genes are TRBV12-3 or TRBV12-4 and TRBJ2-2; D possibly matches TRBD1 or TRBD2 (6 bases each). This CDR3 is 14 amino acids long. CDR3 nucleotides: TGTGCCAGCTGTCTCTCGCGGGACACCGGGGAGCTGTTTTTC. It is translated as CASCLSRDTGELFF.

The sample holds one count of this clonotype. One junction end does not reproduce the germline sequence, and a read error may be involved. J is TRBJ2-7 and V is TRBV11-2; D gene unclear. Germline V gene lookup returns CDR1 SGHAT and CDR2 FQNNGV. The CDR3 is made up of 12 amino acids. The CDR3 DNA sequence: TGTGCCAGCAACTTAAGACTGCACAAGCAGTACTTC. The encoded protein is CASNLRLHKQYF.

The chain couples TRBV20-1 to TRBJ2-4; the match to TRBD1 covers 7 bases. The CDR3 spans 17 residues. CDR1 is DFQATT, CDR2 SNEGSKA, per germline (reference sequence). V gave up 3 bases and J gave up 1 base; unmatched junction bases: 12. CDR3 amino acids: CSARSGTAKMAKNIQYF. CDR3 coding DNA: TGCAGTGCTAGGTCCGGGACAGCCAAGATGGCCAAAAACATTCAGTACTTC.

In this sample, this clonotype turned up once. This chain joins TRBV6-2 or TRBV6-3 and TRBJ2-1; D uncertain. Germline V gene data show CDR1 as MNHEY and CDR2 as SVGEGT. V lost 10 bases to trimming and J lost 4 bases, with 17 bases between them. This CDR3 is 14 amino acids long. CDR3 nucleotides: TGTGCCAACAGCTCCGGTACACTTTACAATGAGCAGTTCTTC. Its protein is CANSSGTLYNEQFF.

Remarks on this clonotype: One end of the junction fails to match germline, which may point to a read error. CDR3 DNA: TGCGGCGTTGAGGAGGAAGCCATGAATACTGAAGCTTTCTTT. Its translation is CGVEEEAMNTEAFF. The chain uses TRBV29-1 and TRBJ1-1; the D is unclear. Germline V gives CDR1 SQVTM, CDR2 ANQGSEA. This CDR3 region has 14 residues.

The V call is TRBV12-3 or TRBV12-4, the J call TRBJ2-7; D possibly corresponds to TRBD2 (6 bases). The CDR3 has 18 residues. Deletions cut 3 bases from V and 8 bases from J, with 29 bases between. The CDR3 nucleotides are TGTGCCAGCAGTTTCGCGGGTGAAGTAGCGGACCCCACTAAAAAGCAGTACTTC. Its protein is CASSFAGEVADPTKKQYF.